The T cell receptor beta chain under discussion was sequenced for a study of shared clonotypes between healthy human individuals. Looked up from germline, CDR1 is SGHVS and CDR2 is FNYEAQ. The CDR3 length is 15 residues. The V end lost 1 base, the J end lost 0 bases, and 4 bases lay between the germline ends. Produced via immunoSEQ multiplex PCR; TCRdb's table is partial and in-frame only. The sample lists about 2.3 million clones, more than 85% occurring once. Participating donors were healthy, HIV-negative adults free of recent acute infections or vaccinations. This chain links TRBV7-6 with TRBJ2-6; no clear D gene. Sequenced input: naive CD4+ T cells from PBMCs. Subset noted: CD45RA+ positively selected. This receptor was taken from a man in his late teens or twenties in good health. Some clones in this sample may be carry-over from other donors' samples. In DNA form, the CDR3 reads TGTGCCAGCAGCTTAGGGCACTCTGGGGCCAACGTCCTGACTTTC. This translates into CASSLGHSGANVLTF.